Following are 17 T cell receptor beta chains from one sample sequenced in a study of blood T cells in healthy people across ages. For the second PCR, which ran for about 7 to 11 cycles, a sample-barcoded 5' primer and a J-beta primer mix were used. TCRdb passed the 5' RACE reads through MiXCR, listing each CDR3 protein once. The table lists a few hundred thousand distinct CDR3 sequences, 25% to 30% of them singletons. Sequences were obtained from blood. The origin of the receptors is a woman aged 70-85 years in good health.

This clonotype was picked up a small number of times. CDR3 residues: CASSHGGQGPGNTIYF. CDR3 nucleotide sequence: TGTGCCAGCAGCCACGGGGGACAGGGACCTGGAAACACCATATATTTT. This chain connects TRBV4-2 to TRBJ1-3, with TRBD1 matching 9 bases. V gave up 3 bases and J gave up 2 bases; unmatched junction bases: 5. Germline loops: CDR1 LGHNA, CDR2 YNFKEQ. The CDR3 length is 16 residues.

This clonotype has just a few counts. The CDR3, as DNA: TGTGCCAGCAGCAATCGACAGACCTACGAGCAGTACTTC. Protein product: CASSNRQTYEQYF. The rearrangement joins TRBV7-2 to TRBJ2-7; the D gene is possibly TRBD1 (5 bases). Trimming took off 5 bases at V and 2 bases at J, with 10 bases between the two ends. The germline V gene has CDR1 SGHTA and CDR2 FQGNSA. The CDR3 spans 13 residues.

This clonotype was observed a few times. This chain uses TRBV28 with TRBJ1-5; D not certain. Germline V lookup: CDR1 MDHEN, CDR2 SYDVKM. The CDR3 length is 15 residues. V was pared by 3 bases and J by 7 bases, with 16 bases between. The DNA of the CDR3 is TGTGCCAGCAGTTTGGGGAAGGGCCTGGGCCAGCCCCAGCATTTT. Translation: CASSLGKGLGQPQHF.

This chain joins TRBV28 and TRBJ2-1; tentative D call: TRBD1 (5 bases). The tail of the sequence fits TRBJ2-5 better, so the J call may be wrong. The CDR3 extends over 11 amino acids. Looked up from germline, CDR1 is MDHEN and CDR2 is SYDVKM. In nucleotides, the CDR3 is TGTGCCAGCAGTCCCCAGGGATACCAGTACTTC. Translated, it gives CASSPQGYQYF.

This clonotype was picked up a small number of times. This could be a read error, since a much larger clone is one nucleotide away. The V gene is TRBV4-1, the J gene TRBJ2-7; D is perhaps TRBD1 or TRBD2 (5 bases each). The CDR3 contains 14 residues. V was pared by 4 bases and J by 0 bases, with 10 bases between. Looked up from germline, CDR1 is MGHRA and CDR2 is YSYEKL. CDR3 DNA: TGCGCCAGCAGCCCTTGGGACGGCTCCTACGAGCAGTACTTC. Translated: CASSPWDGSYEQYF.

This clonotype came up many times. This chain connects TRBV7-2 to TRBJ2-1; the match to TRBD2 covers 7 bases. V lost 4 bases, J lost 4 bases, and 7 bases stayed unmatched. CDR1 is SGHTA, CDR2 FQGNSA, per germline. The CDR3 covers 15 residues. The CDR3 loop is CASSSSGFEYNEQFF. CDR3 nucleotide sequence: TGTGCCAGCAGCTCTAGCGGATTCGAATACAATGAGCAGTTCTTC.

The chain combines TRBV21-1 with TRBJ2-5; TRBD2, as called in the table, went unchecked against the DNA. TRBV21-1 is marked as a pseudogene. The CDR3 extends over 18 amino acids. Here the CDR3 reads CAIGASRKGGDLQETQYF. The CDR3 DNA sequence: TGTGCCATCGGCGCGAGTCGGAAGGGAGGGGACTTACAAGAGACCCAGTACTTC.

The sample holds a few counts of this clonotype. The chain recombines TRBV7-9 with TRBJ2-7; 7 positions agree with TRBD1. The CDR3 contains 15 residues. V was clipped by 6 bases and J by 3 bases; unmatched bases: 11. The germline V gene has CDR1 SEHNR and CDR2 FQNEAQ (reference sequence). In DNA form, the CDR3 reads TGTGCCAGCAGTTTAAAAACAGGGGAAGACTACGAGCAGTACTTC. Protein sequence: CASSLKTGEDYEQYF. Full variable domain (rest looked up from reference TRBV7-9 and TRBJ2-7): DTGVSQNPRHKITKRGQNVTFRCDPISEHNRLYWYRQTLGQGPEFLTYFQNEAQLEKSRLLSDRFSAERPKGSFSTLEIQRTEQGDSAMYLCASSLKTGEDYEQYFGPGTRLTVT.

This clonotype was detected many times. The chain couples TRBV27 to TRBJ1-4; 7 positions agree with TRBD1. The germline gives CDR1 MNHEY, CDR2 SMNVEV (reference sequence). The CDR3 contains 15 residues. V was pared by 5 bases and J by 8 bases, with 11 bases of the junction left unmatched. This chain's CDR3 is CASSRRTGIGEKLFF. In nucleotides, the CDR3 is TGTGCCAGCAGTAGAAGGACAGGAATTGGCGAAAAACTGTTTTTT.

This clonotype has only a few counts. This sequence joins TRBV18 and TRBJ2-1; 7 bases line up with TRBD1. The J call could be wrong; TRBJ2-5 is a better fit for the DNA end. The germline gives CDR1 KGHSH, CDR2 LQKENI. This CDR3 comprises 14 residues. The CDR3 nucleotides read TGTGCCAGCTCACCTCCGACAGGGACACAGACCCAGTACTTC. Its protein is CASSPPTGTQTQYF.

This clonotype was counted only a few times. This chain links TRBV5-1 with TRBJ2-5; 12 nucleotides agree with TRBD2. The end of the DNA aligns better with TRBJ2-7, so the J call may be wrong. The CDR3 has 15 amino acids. The germline CDR1 and CDR2 sequences are SGHRS and YFSETQ. CDR3 protein: CASSSQTSGSYEQYF. In DNA, the CDR3 is TGCGCCAGCAGCTCCCAGACTAGCGGGAGTTACGAGCAGTACTTC.

There are many counts of this clonotype. The V and J genes are TRBV29-1 and TRBJ1-5, with 11 bases matching TRBD1. The germline V gene has CDR1 SQVTM and CDR2 ANQGSEA. Trimming removed 7 bases from V and 4 bases from J; junction bases left unmatched: 3. The CDR3 spans 13 residues. The CDR3 region is CSAGTGGNQPQHF. CDR3 bases: TGCAGCGCCGGGACAGGGGGGAATCAGCCCCAGCATTTT.

The V call is TRBV12-3 or TRBV12-4, the J call TRBJ2-2; 12 positions agree with TRBD1. This CDR3 region has 15 residues. V shed 6 bases, J shed 6 bases, and the junction held 5 bases outside the gene matches. The CDR3, as DNA: TGTGCCAGCAGACCGGGACAGGGGGCGTCCGGGGAGCTGTTTTTT. This codes for CASRPGQGASGELFF.

The sample holds a few counts of this clonotype. The rearrangement uses TRBV20-1 and TRBJ2-7, with 8 bases fitting TRBD1. The V segment lost 1 base and the J segment 5 bases; nucleotides outside the gene matches: 7. The germline V gene has CDR1 DFQATT and CDR2 SNEGSKA (reference sequence). The CDR3 sequence is 14 residues long. The CDR3 DNA reads TGCAGTGCTAGAGTCGAGACAGGGGTCAACGAGCAGTACTTC. It translates to CSARVETGVNEQYF.

CDR3 nucleotide sequence: TGCGCCAGCAGTCCGGTACAGGGCTACGAGCAGTACTTC. It specifies CASSPVQGYEQYF. The genes are TRBV5-1 and TRBJ2-7; maybe TRBD1 (6 bases). The CDR3 sequence is 13 residues long. The V gene's germline CDR1 is SGHRS and CDR2 YFSETQ. The V and J ends lost 5 bases and 3 bases respectively, with 12 bases between them.

The table lists this clonotype with a few counts. The chain recombines TRBV20-1 with TRBJ2-5, with 13 bases that match TRBD2. In germline, CDR1 is DFQATT, CDR2 SNEGSKA (reference sequence). The V and J ends lost 4 bases and 5 bases, in that order; junction bases with no gene match: 7. This CDR3 spans 15 amino acids. The CDR3 sequence is CSATNGLAGEETQYF. In DNA form, the CDR3 reads TGCAGTGCTACAAATGGACTAGCGGGAGAGGAGACCCAGTACTTC.

In this sample, this clonotype turned up once. This sequence joins TRBV11-2 and TRBJ2-5; TRBD2 agrees at 12 bases. The DNA end is a closer match to TRBJ2-1, so the J assignment may be wrong. CDR3 length: 16 residues. Germline CDR1 is SGHAT and CDR2 is FQNNGV. In DNA, the CDR3 is TGTGCCAGCAGCCCACCGACTAGCGGGAGTGGGAATGAGCAGTTCTTC. Translating gives CASSPPTSGSGNEQFF.